A single sample gave rise to the 19 T cell receptor beta chains below, sequenced in a study of cytomegalovirus exposure and HLA in healthy donors. Using immunoSEQ multiplex PCR, the repertoire was profiled, and TCRdb retains in-frame clones only, with some absent. The sample has 200,000 to 250,000 clones, 75% to 90% seen once; the top ten hold around 5.4%. The sample consisted of PBMCs. The source is a woman aged 18-29 years in good health and CMV-seronegative.

This chain links TRBV28 with TRBJ1-2; possibly TRBD1 for D (6 bases). Per the germline V gene, CDR1 is MDHEN and CDR2 is SYDVKM. This CDR3 comprises 14 residues. Trimming removed 5 bases from V and 5 bases from J, with 15 bases in between. CDR3 in DNA: TGTGCCAGCAGTCCCCCAGGGGATTGGTATGGCTACACCTTC. Encoded protein: CASSPPGDWYGYTF.

The genes are TRBV5-1 and TRBJ1-2, with D hard to call. CDR3 length: 13 amino acids. Germline V CDR1 and CDR2: SGHRS, YFSETQ. Trimming pared 0 bases from V and 2 bases from J, leaving 5 bases between. The CDR3 DNA reads TGCGCCAGCAGCTTGGAGGTAAACTATGGCTACACCTTC. As protein: CASSLEVNYGYTF.

This clone was seen a few times. J is TRBJ1-5 and V is TRBV27; D uncertain. V lost 7 bases and J 4 bases, leaving 11 bases between the germline ends. CDR3 size: 13 residues. In germline, CDR1 is MNHEY, CDR2 SMNVEV (reference sequence). CDR3 nucleotide sequence: TGTGCCAGCACCTCAGGCGATAATCAGCCCCAGCATTTT. Translating gives CASTSGDNQPQHF.

This chain connects TRBV18 to TRBJ2-1; weak D call: TRBD2 (5 bases). With 3 bases removed from V and 5 bases from J, the gap between germline ends came to 17 bases. Germline loops: CDR1 KGHSH, CDR2 LQKENI. CDR3 length: 16 residues. The CDR3 DNA reads TGTGCCAGCTCACCGGGGTTAGGCGGAGGAAACAATGAGCAGTTCTTC. Translating it yields CASSPGLGGGNNEQFF.

This clone was observed a handful of times. The rearrangement uses TRBV2 and TRBJ1-6; possible D gene TRBD1, 5 bases. The ends were cut back, 4 bases at V and 10 bases at J, with 14 bases in the middle. Germline V gives CDR1 SNHLY, CDR2 FYNNEI. The CDR3 sequence is 14 residues long. In DNA, the CDR3 is TGTGCCAGCAGTGTACAGGAGGTAGCGTCACCCCTCCACTTT. It codes for CASSVQEVASPLHF. Complete variable domain (other parts from reference TRBV2 and TRBJ1-6): EPEVTQTPSHQVTQMGQEVILRCVPISNHLYFYWYRQILGQKVEFLVSFYNNEISEKSEIFDDQFSVERPDGSNFTLKIRSTKLEDSAMYFCASSVQEVASPLHFGNGTRLTVT.

The gene calls are TRBV28 and TRBJ1-1; perhaps TRBD1 as D (6 bases). The CDR3 spans 13 residues. V lost 6 bases to trimming and J lost 11 bases, with 19 bases between them. Germline CDR1 and CDR2: MDHEN and SYDVKM. CDR3 amino acids: CASRSSEQGRAFF. The CDR3, as DNA: TGTGCCAGCAGGAGTTCGGAACAGGGACGGGCTTTCTTT.

A note on this clone: Germline is not matched at one junction end, which may reflect a read error. The chain combines TRBV6-1 with TRBJ1-5; a possible D gene is TRBD1 (6 bases). Per the germline V gene, CDR1 is MNHNS and CDR2 is SASEGT. The CDR3 covers 16 residues. The chain's CDR3 is CASSKARDTYNQPQHF. CDR3 nucleotide sequence: TGTGCCAGCAGTAAAGCCCGGGACACCTACAATCAGCCCCAGCATTTT.

This clone appeared a few times. The CDR3 reads CASSGGSVGPQHF. In DNA form, the CDR3 reads TGTGCCAGCAGTGGCGGTAGCGTAGGGCCCCAGCATTTT. This chain connects TRBV25-1 to TRBJ1-5; D unresolved. Trimming left V 4 bases short and J 9 bases short, with 13 bases between. The germline V gene has CDR1 MGHDK and CDR2 SYGVNS. The CDR3 covers 13 residues.

The V gene is TRBV7-8, the J gene TRBJ1-5; TRBD1 aligns across 8 bases. Trimming at V came to 5 bases and at J to 4 bases, leaving 7 bases not matched to a gene. The CDR3 runs 15 residues. Germline V gene sequence: CDR1 SGHVS, CDR2 FQNEAQ. Here the CDR3 DNA reads TGTGCCAGCAGCCCGACAGGGGAGTTTAATCAGCCCCAGCATTTT. This gives the protein CASSPTGEFNQPQHF.

This chain uses TRBV6-5 with TRBJ2-5, with a tentative D call TRBD2 (6 bases). V dropped 2 bases and J dropped 5 bases, with 12 bases sitting between them. Germline loops: CDR1 MNHEY, CDR2 SVGAGI. The CDR3 totals 14 residues. This chain's CDR3 is CASSYDGSRETQYF. The CDR3 region has the DNA TGTGCCAGCAGTTACGACGGGAGTCGGGAGACCCAGTACTTC.

This rearrangement joins TRBV16 to TRBJ1-1; perhaps TRBD1 as D (5 bases). Germline V CDR1 and CDR2: KGHSY, FQNENV. Trimming left V 8 bases short and J 3 bases short, with 7 bases between. The CDR3 length is 11 residues. CDR3 sequence (DNA): TGTGCCAGCTGGGGGGACACTGAAGCTTTCTTT. It translates to CASWGDTEAFF.

This clone was found a few times. The genes are TRBV19 and TRBJ1-5, with D unresolved. Trimming took 9 bases from V and 4 from J, leaving 16 bases between them. The germline gives CDR1 LNHDA, CDR2 SQIVND (reference sequence). The CDR3 is made up of 14 amino acids. In nucleotides, the CDR3 is TGTGCCAGCCGCCGGGGAGACTTTAATCAGCCCCAGCATTTT. The encoded protein is CASRRGDFNQPQHF.

The gene calls are TRBV7-8 and TRBJ2-3; 9 bases agree with TRBD1. In germline, CDR1 is SGHVS, CDR2 FQNEAQ. The J segment lost 8 bases and the V segment lost 5 bases, leaving 17 bases of the junction unmatched. CDR3 length: 17 residues. The CDR3 loop is CASSQEGPGTGLGTQYF. CDR3 bases: TGTGCCAGCAGCCAGGAGGGACCCGGGACAGGGTTGGGTACGCAGTATTTT.

This chain links TRBV27 with TRBJ2-2; D is unresolved. Trimming cost V 6 bases and J 6 bases, with 20 bases left between them. The germline V gene encodes CDR1 MNHEY and CDR2 SMNVEV (reference sequence). The CDR3 is 16 amino acids. The chain's CDR3 is CASSPKPVLDPGELFF. DNA for the CDR3: TGTGCCAGCAGCCCAAAGCCGGTGCTAGATCCCGGGGAGCTGTTTTTT.

This chain connects TRBV6-6 to TRBJ2-5, with a possible D match to TRBD2 (6 bases). Trimming pared 0 bases from V and 2 bases from J, leaving 10 bases between. This CDR3 region has 15 residues. Germline V gene data show CDR1 as MNHNY and CDR2 as SVGAGI (reference sequence). The CDR3 loop reads CASSYSAGRQETQYF. CDR3 sequence (DNA): TGTGCCAGCAGTTACTCAGCAGGGAGGCAAGAGACCCAGTACTTC.

The chain links TRBV5-1 to TRBJ1-2; D is ambiguous. V lost 4 bases, J lost 1 base, and 14 bases lay in between. This CDR3 contains 15 residues. Germline CDR1 SGHRS, CDR2 YFSETQ. DNA for the CDR3: TGCGCCAGCAGCCCGCTCACGATCGGTAACTATGGCTACACCTTC. This translates into CASSPLTIGNYGYTF.

The chain combines TRBV6-6 with TRBJ1-2; D is possibly TRBD1 (6 bases). The germline gives CDR1 MNHNY, CDR2 SVGAGI (reference sequence). CDR3 size: 13 residues. V lost 6 bases to trimming and J lost 3 bases, with 11 bases between them. CDR3 bases: TGTGCCAGCAGCCCAGGGGAGTACTATGGCTACACCTTC. Translated, it gives CASSPGEYYGYTF.

The rearrangement links TRBV11-3 to TRBJ1-2; TRBD1 matches at 7 bases. The junction had 9 bases not matched to a gene; V was cut back by 3 bases and J by 8 bases. This CDR3 has 14 residues. Germline V lookup: CDR1 SGHNT, CDR2 YENEEA. CDR3 amino acids: CASSFEGAPGGYTF. CDR3 nucleotide sequence: TGTGCCAGCAGCTTTGAGGGGGCGCCTGGAGGCTACACCTTC.

The J gene is TRBJ1-1, the V gene TRBV7-3; no definite D call. Germline assignment: CDR1 SGHTA and CDR2 FQGTGA. V dropped 5 bases and J dropped 5 bases, with 12 bases sitting between them. The CDR3 covers 13 residues. Written as DNA, the CDR3 is TGTGCCAGCAGCCTCCGGGGAGGTACTGAAGCTTTCTTT. Translation gives CASSLRGGTEAFF.